Listed below are T cell receptor beta chains from one sample, sequenced in a study of T cell changes during pregnancy in multiple sclerosis. Repertoires were generated with immunoSEQ multiplex PCR, while TCRdb's copy carries only in-frame clones and drops some. The data show tens of thousands of clones, about 90% seen once. The sequences come from CD4+ T cells from peripheral blood mononuclear cells, collected before pregnancy. The receptors here all came from a female donor with multiple sclerosis, enrolled in a pregnancy study. CDR3s include the opening cysteine and the closing phenylalanine or tryptophan. Fields, in order: J gene, clone size, D gene, V gene, CDR3 DNA, CDR3 protein. A D gene is named only where the DNA matches it firmly. The size field is filled for only some rows; it gives once, few, many or a size class.

j_gene: TRBJ2-1
abundance: .
d_gene: TRBD2
v_gene: TRBV12-5
CDR3nt: TGTGCTAGTGGTTTGGTAGTTAGCGGGAAGGGCCCCAATGAGCAGTTCTTC
CDR3aa: CASGLVVSGKGPNEQFF

j_gene: TRBJ2-2
abundance: .
d_gene: .
v_gene: TRBV21-1
CDR3nt: TGTGCCAGCAGCGGGGAGGGGACAAACGACACCGGGGAGCTGTTTTTT
CDR3aa: CASSGEGTNDTGELFF

j_gene: TRBJ2-1
abundance: .
d_gene: TRBD2
v_gene: TRBV5-1
CDR3nt: TGCGCCAGCGGTGGACTAGCGGGAAGTAATGAGCAGTTCTTC
CDR3aa: CASGGLAGSNEQFF

j_gene: TRBJ2-7
abundance: .
d_gene: TRBD2
v_gene: TRBV29-1
CDR3nt: TGCAGCGTCGCGAAGTTAACTAGCGGGGTAGCTAGAGAGCAGTACTTC
CDR3aa: CSVAKLTSGVAREQYF

j_gene: TRBJ2-3
abundance: .
d_gene: .
v_gene: TRBV30
CDR3nt: TGTGCCTGGATGCCAGCGGAGGCCTTCACAGATACGCAGTATTTT
CDR3aa: CAWMPAEAFTDTQYF

j_gene: TRBJ2-7
abundance: .
d_gene: TRBD2
v_gene: TRBV6-6
CDR3nt: TGTGCCAGCAGACCAAGAGAGCGGGAGGGCCCCGAGCAGTACTTC
CDR3aa: CASRPREREGPEQYF

j_gene: TRBJ2-3
abundance: .
d_gene: TRBD2
v_gene: TRBV7-6
CDR3nt: TGTGCCAGCAGCCAGGGACTAGCGGGGACAGATACGCAGTATTTT
CDR3aa: CASSQGLAGTDTQYF

j_gene: TRBJ2-1
abundance: .
d_gene: .
v_gene: TRBV30
CDR3nt: TGTGCCTGGAGTCCGGGAGCAGCGGTCTCCTACAATGAGCAGTTCTTC
CDR3aa: CAWSPGAAVSYNEQFF

j_gene: TRBJ2-3
abundance: .
d_gene: .
v_gene: TRBV29-1
CDR3nt: TGCAGCACAACCGCTAGCACAGATACGCAGTATTTT
CDR3aa: CSTTASTDTQYF

j_gene: TRBJ2-3
abundance: .
d_gene: .
v_gene: TRBV5-4
CDR3nt: TGTGCCAGCAGCCTCCCCAACAGGGACCTCACAGATACGCAGTATTTT
CDR3aa: CASSLPNRDLTDTQYF

j_gene: TRBJ1-5
abundance: .
d_gene: .
v_gene: TRBV7-3
CDR3nt: TGTGCCAGCACCCAGGGTCCTGGCAATCAGCCCCAGCATTTT
CDR3aa: CASTQGPGNQPQHF

j_gene: TRBJ2-3
abundance: once
d_gene: TRBD2
v_gene: TRBV7-6
CDR3nt: TGTGCCAGCAGCTTAATCGGTAGCGGGAGTACAGATACGCAGTATTTT
CDR3aa: CASSLIGSGSTDTQYF

j_gene: TRBJ1-1
abundance: few
d_gene: TRBD1
v_gene: TRBV11-1
CDR3nt: TGTGCCAGCAGCTTATTTGGCAGGGGGGTCTCTGAAGCTTTCTTT
CDR3aa: CASSLFGRGVSEAFF

j_gene: TRBJ2-1
abundance: .
d_gene: .
v_gene: TRBV29-1
CDR3nt: TGCAGCGTTGAAACTTACGGGCTAGCCGATGAGCAGTTCTTC
CDR3aa: CSVETYGLADEQFF

j_gene: TRBJ1-1
abundance: once
d_gene: .
v_gene: TRBV6-5
CDR3nt: TGTGCCAGCCGTAAGATTCGGGGGATCAACACTGAAGCTTTCTTT
CDR3aa: CASRKIRGINTEAFF

j_gene: TRBJ2-3
abundance: .
d_gene: .
v_gene: TRBV18
CDR3nt: TGTGCCAGCTCACCAGAAACAGTTCGAAGCACAGATACGCAGTATTTT
CDR3aa: CASSPETVRSTDTQYF

j_gene: TRBJ1-2
abundance: once
d_gene: TRBD1
v_gene: TRBV5-1
CDR3nt: TGCGCCAGCAGCTTGGACATCGGGACAGGGGGGGACTATGGCTACACCTTC
CDR3aa: CASSLDIGTGGDYGYTF

j_gene: TRBJ2-7
abundance: .
d_gene: .
v_gene: TRBV28
CDR3nt: TGTGCCAGCAGTTTTTCGACAGCCTACGAGCAGTACTTC
CDR3aa: CASSFSTAYEQYF

j_gene: TRBJ1-5
abundance: few
d_gene: .
v_gene: TRBV19
CDR3nt: TGTGCCAGTATGGAGGGCAATCAGCCCCAGCATTTT
CDR3aa: CASMEGNQPQHF

j_gene: TRBJ2-1
abundance: .
d_gene: .
v_gene: TRBV29-1
CDR3nt: TGCAGCGCAGGACTCTGGTACAATGAGCAGTTCTTC
CDR3aa: CSAGLWYNEQFF

j_gene: TRBJ2-2
abundance: .
d_gene: .
v_gene: TRBV28
CDR3nt: TGTGCCAGCAGCCGGAACGGGGTTGGAGGGGCCGGGGAGCTGTTTTTT
CDR3aa: CASSRNGVGGAGELFF

j_gene: TRBJ2-3
abundance: .
d_gene: .
v_gene: TRBV4-2
CDR3nt: TGTGCCAGCAGCCAAGTCGCGACAGGAAGCACAGATACGCAGTATTTT
CDR3aa: CASSQVATGSTDTQYF